This TCR beta chain was found in a study of preoperative IRX-2 immunotherapy in early breast cancer. Treatment specified: preoperative locoregional IRX-2 cytokine immunotherapy. The data were produced by immunoSEQ multiplex PCR, yet TCRdb's version contains in-frame clones alone and is incomplete. The table has about 98,000 clones, roughly 85% seen once. CDR1 is MNHGY, CDR2 SAAAGT, per germline. The CDR3 spans 12 residues. Trimming removed 10 bases at V and 4 bases at J, with 8 bases between. The input for sequencing was tumor tissue, taken after IRX-2 immunotherapy. The V gene is TRBV6-8, the J gene TRBJ1-6; D gene ambiguous. The TCR comes from a human donor with breast cancer. The DNA for the CDR3 is TGTGCCACGGCAGATTATAATTCACCCCTCCACTTT. This codes for CATADYNSPLHF.